This TCR beta chain originates from a study of cytomegalovirus exposure and HLA in healthy donors (dated by TCRdb to 2017 to 2019). Background on the whole study: According to an earlier analysis of around 600 of the donors, about 190 million T cells yielded roughly 110 million unique TCR beta sequences and roughly 280 Gb of sequence data. Every discovery cohort repertoire had been produced on one sequencing platform. The study profiled the T cell repertoires of about 720 subjects by immunosequencing and related them to cytomegalovirus serostatus. The study combined high-throughput TCR immunosequencing, statistical association of individual TCRs with disease status, and machine learning to predict cytomegalovirus infection status. A later analysis re-analyzed previously published TCR beta repertoires from approximately 700 donors and added high-resolution HLA genotyping to study TCR occurrence patterns. An earlier analysis of fewer than 700 of the donors applied high-throughput TCR beta sequencing to assess whether each TCR beta V gene segment acted as functional or pseudogenic. The study was designed to test whether signatures of past pathogen exposure could be identified by cataloging public T cell receptors. Typing coverage varied by locus: roughly 620-640 donors for A, B, C, DRB1 and DQB1; roughly 510 for DQA1; 600 to 610 for DPA1; approximately 450 for DPB1. A later genetic analysis used genome-wide SNP genotypes for 398 of the 666 donors, treating that subset as a discovery cohort. An early release that covered some 640 HLA-typed donors contained around 330 gigabases of sequencing data and some 87 million unique TCR sequences. Both class I and class II loci were covered by HLA typing, at four-digit resolution. Alongside the repertoire data, information on donor age, sex, ethnicity and CMV serostatus was compiled. The genetic ancestry cluster associated with self-reported Caucasian donors included over 80% of the roughly 400 genotyped donors. Several DR-DQ haplotypes were treated as single units for association and clustering because of strong linkage in the cohort. Besides the first cohort of some 670 subjects, a separate validation cohort made up of roughly 130 different subjects was used. In the later analysis, no new phenotypic data were used to find candidate immune exposures; instead, reliance was placed on TCR beta sequences and their occurrence across donors. Among roughly 400 genotyped donors of the cohort, an average of about 240,000 unique TCR beta nucleotide sequences were sequenced per donor, roughly 20% of them non-productive. Summary of the overall study and its limitations: Correlated functional status among segregating V segments might reflect linkage disequilibrium, but an unknown experimental factor could not be ruled out. A few of the identified cytomegalovirus-associated TCR beta chains were confirmed in vitro to be specific for cytomegalovirus antigens. According to a later analysis, parvovirus B19, influenza, CMV and Epstein-Barr virus appeared linked to several top co-occurrence clusters. According to a later analysis, most CMV-associated TCR beta chains appeared to be HLA-restricted, and the HLA associations seemed to be driven largely by CMV exposure. Presence/absence analyses assumed roughly uniform sequencing depth across donors, an assumption that may not hold. Some IMGT-functional V segments, including TRBV6-2 and TRBV6-3, could not be told apart with the 87-base-pair reads, so those segments were excluded. A group of highly shared sequence variants was considered likely to be a technical artifact of the sequencing pipeline. Broadly in line with IMGT annotations, most TCR beta V segments showed up in productive rearrangements about 87% or about 30% of the time in an earlier analysis of a few hundred of the donors. In the study, 150 to 200 TCR beta chains were listed as associated with cytomegalovirus. According to a later analysis, TCR association rates differed among HLA loci, with DRB1 alleles showing the most associated TCRs and HLA-C alleles showing the fewest. The only immune exposure information available for the cohort was CMV serostatus. A further reported finding was that TCR beta sequences accurately predicted the HLA-A and HLA-B alleles for most subjects in the first cohort. When HLA alleles, especially DR and DQ, strongly co-occurred, TCR associations were difficult to assign to individual alleles. Most TCR sequences were seen in very few donors, while some public TCRs were found in many individuals. The authors suggested that the approach could potentially be generalized to other disease states and immunological phenotypes. In both the original and validation cohorts, the classifier was reported to diagnose cytomegalovirus status with high specificity and sensitivity. Over 15 rarely observed V segments, including chromosome 9 orphons, were excluded from the earlier analysis of just under 600 of the donors because counts were too low. This cohort had only TCR beta chains sequenced, and the lack of alpha or paired-chain data limited which features could be detected. According to a later genetic analysis, donors in an Asian-associated ancestry cluster had fewer N-insertions in productive TCRs than the approximately 710-donor mean. Specific HLA alleles were associated with 15,000 to 20,000 TCR beta sequences at a false discovery rate of 0.05 in a later analysis. In a later genetic analysis, a missense DCLRE1C variant was associated with V-gene and J-gene trimming of TCR beta chains, and the association was replicated in an independent cohort. In a later analysis, HLA-associated TCR beta chains were found to be more clonally expanded and to have lower generation probabilities than equally common non-associated chains. Because some donors lacked HLA typing at each locus, the association tests relied only on the typed subset.

In regard to this clone: This receptor's antigen is unknown. Base quality data are lacking; no much larger clone is found one base away.

From a lookup of the germline V gene, CDR1 and CDR2 are SGDLS and YYNGEE. V ends up 5 bases short and J 2 bases short, with an unmatched junction base count of 16. The CDR3 has 17 amino acids, counting the end cysteine and phenylalanine. Of all the DNA, just the CDR3 is kept, 51 bases in frame from base 1. The cohort was made up of 500 to 850 healthy bone marrow donors. Cohort members were all nominally healthy when sampled, although unrecorded immune exposures were likely present. The donor was CMV seronegative and was included in the group of a few hundred seronegative cohort members. Each donor provided a peripheral blood sample, and peripheral blood mononuclear cells were used for TCR beta sequencing. The Qiagen DNeasy Blood Extraction Kit was used to extract genomic DNA from the blood cell samples. Library creation used the immunoSEQ multiplex PCR assay. For the multiplex PCR, a mixture combining 60 forward primers for TCR Vbeta segments and 13 reverse primers for TCR Jbeta segments was used. The CDR3 region of rearranged TCR beta genes was amplified from genomic DNA by a multiplex PCR assay. On the Illumina HiSeq System, the amplified TCR beta libraries were sequenced as 87-base-pair reads. Processing in the source paper ran as follows. Across the 670 or so repertoires, a later analysis counted 80 million or so unique TCR beta chains, roughly 11 million of which were shared by at least two donors. To remove PCR and sequencing errors, raw reads were error-corrected and collapsed into unique sequences using a nearest-neighbor algorithm that merged closely related sequences. Alignment of CDR3 sequences to IMGT reference sequences was used to assign V, D and J gene segments. For a sequence to be retained, a match of at least six nucleotides was required to both a V gene segment and a J gene segment. A rearrangement was called productive if the CDR3 had no stop codons and remained in frame with V and J, and every other rearrangement was called non-productive. CDR3 was defined according to IMGT convention as the region running from the second conserved V-encoded cysteine to the conserved J-encoded phenylalanine. The earlier analysis of around 640 of the donors excluded sequences that lacked an unambiguous match to a single V gene segment. In an earlier analysis of a few hundred of the donors, a V segment was called functional when productive rearrangements were above 56.7%, and segregating when the standard deviation between donors exceeded 5%. A statistical classification framework was built to diagnose cytomegalovirus status from the catalog of TCR beta chain sequences. In a later analysis, V and J genes were assigned by comparing TCR nucleotide sequences against IMGT/GENE-DB human TR gene sequences. The TCRdist pipeline was used in a later analysis to assign CDR3 sequences and most-parsimonious VDJ recombination scenarios. In a later analysis, each TCR beta chain was defined by its CDR3 amino acid sequence together with its V-gene family, and reads without a unique V-gene family were excluded. As a way to deal with suspected cross-contamination and a sequencing artifact, a later analysis dropped under 600 nucleotide sequences that were highly shared and had low generation probability. A later analysis calculated a clonal expansion index for each public chain from normalized within-repertoire ranks of inferred template counts. In a later analysis, generation probabilities were computed with a VDJ recombination model fitted to out-of-frame rearrangements, and the resulting probabilities were checked against IGoR. In a later analysis, TCR-TCR, TCR-HLA and TCR-CMV co-occurrence was scored with hypergeometric tests, and a repertoire-size bias correction was applied to TCR pairs. A later analysis estimated false discovery rates by permuting HLA or CMV assignments 20 times. In a later analysis, co-occurring TCRs were grouped using DBSCAN, and TCRdist sequence similarity was added for clustering within HLA-allele-positive subsets. Repertoires with fewer than 30,000 or more than 120,000 public chains, plus five repertoires with anomalous nucleotide sharing, were excluded from co-occurrence clustering. TCRdb took this table from immuneACCESS and kept in-frame rearrangements with V and J called. Such tables lack part of the clones; where checked against another copy, unresolved V genes explain under half of the gap, and the rest is unexplained. The V and J calls and clone size were taken over from that table, and D and trimming were inferred from the DNA. In all, the sample holds 170,000 or so clones, and more than 65% of those were seen once. Under 2% of the sample is held by the ten biggest clonotypes.

Recombination joined TRBV9 with TRBJ2-7, and TRBD2 matches 7 of the central bases. Sequenced input: PBMCs. The clonotype originates from a young woman in good health and CMV-seronegative. The DNA sequence is TGTGCCAGCAGTCGAAGGGTGGGAGCGGGATCCACCTACGAGCAGTACTTC. It is translated as CASSRRVGAGSTYEQYF.